This TCR beta chain is drawn from a study of T cells in Graves' hyperthyroidism and ophthalmopathy. In the study overall: Peripheral blood was acquired at first diagnosis, ahead of any therapy whatsoever.

Findings and limits, study-wide: Blood shared most expanded thyroid clonotypes above 0.001. Ophthalmopathy was model-predicted a median 6.5 months pre-onset.

This clonotype has at least ten counts. Antigen specificity is unknown. Germline values: CDR1 SGHNT, CDR2 YENEEA. V gave up 5 bases and J gave up 6 bases; unmatched junction bases: 2. The CDR3 length is 14 residues. Extraction of PBMCs used more than 8.5 ml of fresh peripheral blood. RNA transcripts yielded amplified TCR beta CDR3 regions. RT-PCR in the first round (using the HTBI primer set) targeted the TCR CDR3. TCRdb used MiXCR to reprocess the multiplex PCR reads, holding one entry per CDR3 protein. The repertoire holds 250,000 to 300,000 distinct CDR3 sequences, with roughly 13% as singletons. The chain has TRBV11-3 and TRBJ1-6; 9 nucleotides line up with TRBD1. Sequencing was carried out using blood. The receptor's source is a woman between 40 and 50 years old with Graves' hyperthyroidism. The CDR3, as DNA: TGTGCCAGCAGCCGGGACAGGGCTAATTCACCCCTCCACTTT. Translation: CASSRDRANSPLHF. Complete variable domain (other parts from reference TRBV11-3 and TRBJ1-6): EAGVVQSPRYKIIEKKQPVAFWCNPISGHNTLYWYLQNLGQGPELLIRYENEEAVDDSQLPKDRFSAERLKGVDSTLKIQPAELGDSAVYLCASSRDRANSPLHFGNGTRLTVT.